This is a list of T cell receptor beta chains from one sample in a study of metastatic and nonmetastatic thyroid tumors. Via MiXCR, TCRdb re-called the PCR reads. The sample consists of 11,000 or so clones, more than 10% of them appearing once. Sample: blood. The receptors originated from a female donor with papillary thyroid cancer or a benign thyroid nodule (not recorded which). Some clones in this sample may be carry-over from other donors' samples. CDR3s include the opening cysteine and the closing phenylalanine or tryptophan. Fields, in order: clone size, V gene, J gene, D gene, CDR3 DNA, CDR3 protein. D genes are given only for firm matches. The size of a clone is reported for some rows only, either as once, few or many, or as a class for expanded clones.

medium-sized	TRBV6-1	TRBJ1-5	.	TGTGCCAGCAGTAGAGGACAGAGCAATCAGCCCCAGCATTTT	CASSRGQSNQPQHF
many	TRBV5-1	TRBJ1-1	.	TGCGCCAGCAGCCTCCTACCGGGACCGTCGAACACTGAAGCTTTCTTT	CASSLLPGPSNTEAFF
many	TRBV7-8	TRBJ2-5	.	TGTGCCAGCAGTCATTTGGGGCTACAGAGACAAGAGACCCAGTACTTC	CASSHLGLQRQETQYF
many	TRBV20-1	TRBJ1-1	.	TGCAGTGCCATGGACGTGGGGGGAGCTTTCTTT	CSAMDVGGAFF
medium-sized	TRBV11-2	TRBJ2-7	.	TGTGCCAGCAGCCCATTTCCGGCAGGGAGCCCTAAAGAGCAGTACTTC	CASSPFPAGSPKEQYF
many	TRBV9	TRBJ2-2	TRBD1	TGTGCCAGCAGCACGGGACAGTATAACACCGGGGAGCTGTTTTTT	CASSTGQYNTGELFF
medium-sized	TRBV12-3/TRBV12-4	TRBJ2-1	TRBD2	TGTGCCAGCAGTTTGACTAGCGGGATCTACAATGAGCAGTTCTTC	CASSLTSGIYNEQFF
few	TRBV2	TRBJ2-1	TRBD2	TGTGCCAGCAGTGATTTAGCGGGAGGTTTTCCCGTGCCGCGCGATTACTCCTACAATGAGCAGTTCTTC	CASSDLAGGFPVPRDYSYNEQFF
medium-sized	TRBV6-1	TRBJ1-3	.	TGTGCCAGCAGTGGGCGCTACTCTGGAAACACCATATATTTT	CASSGRYSGNTIYF
many	TRBV5-6	TRBJ1-2	.	TGTGCCAGCAGCTTGGGTTCACAGGTCTTTTTTGGCTACACCTTC	CASSLGSQVFFGYTF
many	TRBV11-3	TRBJ2-5	.	TGTGCCAGCAGCTTAGTTCACCAAGAGACCCAGTACTTC	CASSLVHQETQYF
many	TRBV7-2	TRBJ2-3	.	TGTGCCAGCAGCTCCAGCACAGATACGCAGTATTTT	CASSSSTDTQYF
many	TRBV6-1	TRBJ2-5	.	TGTGCCAGCAGTGATCAGGGTCAAGAGACCCAGTACTTC	CASSDQGQETQYF
.	TRBV5-1	TRBJ2-7	.	TGCGCCAGCAGCTTAGAGTTCACCTACGAGCAGTACTTC	CASSLEFTYEQYF
.	TRBV3-1	TRBJ2-1	TRBD2	TGTGCCAGCAGCCAAAGTACTAGCGGGAGCTACAATGAGCAGTTCTTC	CASSQSTSGSYNEQFF
few	TRBV5-4	TRBJ2-1	.	TGTGCCAGCATCTCTGGAGACAGGCCCTACAATGAGCAGTTCTTC	CASISGDRPYNEQFF
many	TRBV20-1	TRBJ2-3	TRBD2	TGCAGTGCCCAGAGCGGGGGGGCAGATACGCAGTATTTT	CSAQSGGADTQYF
few	TRBV7-9	TRBJ2-7	TRBD1	TGTGCCAGCAGCCGCGACAGGGACGAGCAGTACTTC	CASSRDRDEQYF
.	TRBV9	TRBJ2-2	.	TGTGCCAGCAGCGTAGAGGGGGGGACCGGGGAGCTGTTTTTT	CASSVEGGTGELFF
.	TRBV20-1	TRBJ2-1	TRBD2	TGCAGTTCTAGAGATCTTGGCAGGGGAGGGACTAGCGGGTTTAGCTTCTACAATGAGCAGTTCTTC	CSSRDLGRGGTSGFSFYNEQFF
many	TRBV4-1	TRBJ2-5	TRBD2	TGCGCCAGCAGCCAGGGACTAGCGGATCAAGAGACCCAGTACTTC	CASSQGLADQETQYF
medium-sized	TRBV18	TRBJ2-5	TRBD1	TGTGCCAGCCCTCCCAGGGCAGGGGGCACGAAGACCCAGTACTTC	CASPPRAGGTKTQYF
many	TRBV9	TRBJ2-3	.	TGTGCCAGCAGCCCCGGCGTCGGCGGCACAGATACGCAGTATTTT	CASSPGVGGTDTQYF
.	TRBV19	TRBJ1-2	.	TGTGCCAGTAGTATAGATCGGGCTGGCGGCTACACCTTC	CASSIDRAGGYTF
.	TRBV11-2	TRBJ1-3	.	TGTGCCAGCAGCTTGCCTGGGGGGGGGAGCTCTGGAAACACCATATATTTT	CASSLPGGGSSGNTIYF
.	TRBV20-1	TRBJ1-1	.	TGCAGTGCCATTGACGTTATGGGCCACCCGGCTTTCTTT	CSAIDVMGHPAFF
few	TRBV6-5	TRBJ2-2	.	TGTGCCAGCAGTTACTCGCGTTACACCTGGGAGCGGTTTTTT	CASSYSRYTWERFF
many	TRBV2	TRBJ2-4	TRBD2	TGTGCCAGCAGTGAATGGCGGGGGGGGTCGGACATTCAGTACTTC	CASSEWRGGSDIQYF